This T cell receptor (beta chain) comes out of a study of T cell responses to AZD1222 COVID-19 vaccine. Study-level information: Investigators merged groups given second doses at roughly 4 or roughly 12 weeks. Findings and caveats of the study: Among the donors, most were white British and more were female, and clonal diversity was possibly underestimated. Just five to seven people given AZD1222 tested seropositive at baseline. CD4 TCRs linked to vaccination spanned spike, dominating at 160-218 and 743-854.

V was shortened by 3 bases and J by 3 bases, with 13 bases between the two germline ends. The CDR3 spans 14 residues. CDR1 is SGDLS and CDR2 is YYNGEE in the germline V gene. Profiled with immunoSEQ multiplex PCR; TCRdb holds only in-frame clones, not every one. The profile shows 150,000 to 200,000 clones, approximately 91% of them singletons. In regard to this clone: Its cognate antigen is unknown.

Sequences were derived from peripheral blood, sampled on day 0 of AZD1222 vaccination. The sequence derives from an adult in good health. The V and J genes are TRBV9 and TRBJ2-7; either TRBD1 or TRBD2 may fit D (6 bases each). The DNA of the CDR3 is TGTGCCAGCAGCGGCCGGGGGCCAAACTACGAGCAGTACTTC. It yields the protein CASSGRGPNYEQYF.